The T cell receptor beta chain described here comes from a study of blood T cell repertoires in COVID-19. At the level of the study: The United States, Italy and Spain provided the acute and convalescent COVID-19 samples. T cells, B-cell-depleted T cells, or PBMCs provided the cDNA or gDNA that served as material.

The CDR3 is made up of 15 amino acids. V shed 4 bases and J shed 4 bases, with 15 bases lying between them. Germline CDR1 is MGHRA and CDR2 is YSYEKL. In the source study's methods: Quantification of nucleated cells was approximated via reference gene primer amplification. Repertoires were generated with immunoSEQ multiplex PCR, while TCRdb's copy carries only in-frame clones and drops some. The V and J calls and the clone size are those of that table, but D and trimming were determined from the DNA. The sample holds around 33,000 clones, roughly three quarters seen once. This chain joins TRBV4-1 and TRBJ2-3, with D possibly being TRBD2 (7 bases). The sequencing input was peripheral blood. This TCR derives from a human donor in a cohort sampled during active COVID-19. The CDR3 region is CASSPGGGVPDTQYF. The CDR3 DNA sequence: TGCGCCAGCAGCCCGGGGGGCGGGGTTCCAGATACGCAGTATTTT.